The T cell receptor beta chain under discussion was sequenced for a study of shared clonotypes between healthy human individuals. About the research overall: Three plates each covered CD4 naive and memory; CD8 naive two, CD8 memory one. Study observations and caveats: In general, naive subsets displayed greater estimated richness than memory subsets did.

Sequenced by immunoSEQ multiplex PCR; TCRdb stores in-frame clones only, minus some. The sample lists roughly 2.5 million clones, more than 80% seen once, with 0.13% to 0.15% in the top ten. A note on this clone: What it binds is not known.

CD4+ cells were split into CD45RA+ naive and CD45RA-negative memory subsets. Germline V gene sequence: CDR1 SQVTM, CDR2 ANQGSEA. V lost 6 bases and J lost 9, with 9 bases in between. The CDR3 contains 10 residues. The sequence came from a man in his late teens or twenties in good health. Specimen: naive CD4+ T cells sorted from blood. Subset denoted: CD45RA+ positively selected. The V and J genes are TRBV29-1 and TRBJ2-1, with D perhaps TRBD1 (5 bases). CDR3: CSVLQVEQFF. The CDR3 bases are TGCAGCGTGTTACAGGTTGAGCAGTTCTTC.